The 27 T cell receptor beta chains presented below share a single source sample, sequenced in a study of T cells after yellow fever vaccination. From the 5' RACE reads, TCRdb called clonotypes with MiXCR, one entry per CDR3 protein. The sample has a few hundred thousand distinct CDR3 sequences; 3% to 4.5% are singletons. The material was PBMCs, obtained on the day of the yellow fever booster vaccination. The source of these receptors is a man younger than 35 who received the YFV17D yellow fever vaccine.

This clonotype appeared many times. The gene calls are TRBV29-1 and TRBJ2-1; D is undetermined. Germline CDR1 reads SQVTM; CDR2 reads ANQGSEA. Trimming shortened V by 1 base and J by 5 bases, and 3 bases separated the two germline ends. The CDR3 sequence is 11 residues long. The CDR3 protein is CSVEGNNEQFF. CDR3 sequence (DNA): TGCAGCGTTGAAGGGAACAATGAGCAGTTCTTC.

This chain joins TRBV4-1 and TRBJ2-3, with D possibly being TRBD2 (7 bases). Germline assignment: CDR1 MGHRA and CDR2 YSYEKL. V lost 7 bases to trimming and J lost 4 bases, with 24 bases between them. CDR3 length equals 17 residues. CDR3 DNA sequence: TGCGCCAGCATCCGTAACGGGGGGAGGGGGAACGCAGATACGCAGTATTTT. As protein: CASIRNGGRGNADTQYF.

The chain carries TRBV6-1 and TRBJ1-2, with 7 positions matching TRBD1. The ends lost 2 bases at V and 8 bases at J; junction bases unmatched: 8. The CDR3 extends over 14 amino acids. The germline V gene has CDR1 MNHNS and CDR2 SASEGT. DNA for the CDR3: TGTGCCAGCAGTGAACCCCAAGGGGGCCGCGGCTACACCTTC. Amino acid sequence: CASSEPQGGRGYTF.

This clonotype was observed a handful of times. This rearrangement joins TRBV3-1 to TRBJ2-5; no clear D. Trimming removed 6 bases from V and 5 bases from J, with 7 bases in between. Per the germline V gene, CDR1 is LGHDT and CDR2 is YNNKEL (reference sequence). This CDR3 is built from 11 residues. The CDR3 sequence: CASRLLETQYF. The CDR3, as DNA: TGTGCCAGCAGACTCCTCGAGACCCAGTACTTC.

V is TRBV7-3 and J is TRBJ2-3, with a weak D call TRBD1 (6 bases). Trimming took 4 bases from V and 9 from J, leaving 11 bases between them. Germline assignment: CDR1 SGHTA and CDR2 FQGTGA. CDR3 length equals 12 residues. CDR3 nucleotide sequence: TGTGCCAGCAGCTCGCCTGACAGGACGCAGTATTTT. Its protein is CASSSPDRTQYF.

This clonotype showed up just a few times. In DNA form, the CDR3 reads TGTGCCAGCAGCTACGGGGGGGTTCCCTACAATGAGCAGTTCTTC. It encodes CASSYGGVPYNEQFF. The chain has TRBV7-2 and TRBJ2-1; 8 bases map to TRBD2. Germline V gene sequence: CDR1 SGHTA, CDR2 FQGNSA. CDR3 length equals 15 residues. V lost 4 bases to trimming and J lost 2 bases; unmatched junction nucleotides: 4.

The table lists this clonotype with many counts. The chain's CDR3 is CSARGLGPHEQYV. The CDR3 DNA sequence: TGCAGTGCTAGGGGCCTCGGGCCGCACGAGCAGTACGTC. The chain combines TRBV20-1 with TRBJ2-7; D is undetermined. This CDR3 region has 13 residues. Germline values: CDR1 DFQATT, CDR2 SNEGSKA (reference sequence). Between the trimmed V and J ends, which lost 3 bases and 5 bases, there was a span of 14 bases.

The CDR3 sequence: CASSLARGDNSPLHF. CDR3 DNA: TGTGCCAGCAGTCTCGCTAGGGGAGATAATTCACCCCTCCACTTT. The V and J genes are TRBV28 and TRBJ1-6, with TRBD1 as a possible D gene (5 bases). In germline, CDR1 is MDHEN, CDR2 SYDVKM. The CDR3 length is 15 residues. V gave up 5 bases and J gave up 5 bases, with 13 bases separating them.

V gene TRBV29-1 combines with J gene TRBJ1-5; the match to TRBD1 covers 7 bases. There are 17 residues in the CDR3. The germline gives CDR1 SQVTM, CDR2 ANQGSEA. With 0 bases clipped from V and 0 bases from J, the junction kept 8 bases outside the gene matches. The CDR3, as DNA: TGCAGCGTTGAAGAGTGGACAGGCGTCTATAGCAATCAGCCCCAGCATTTT. Translating gives CSVEEWTGVYSNQPQHF.

The CDR3 loop reads CASSSRGYSNQPQHF. The CDR3 nucleotides are TGTGCCAGCAGCTCCCGGGGCTATAGCAATCAGCCCCAGCATTTT. V gene TRBV7-2 combines with J gene TRBJ1-5; a possible D gene is TRBD1 (5 bases). Germline V gives CDR1 SGHTA, CDR2 FQGNSA. With 4 bases removed from V and 0 bases from J, the gap between germline ends came to 10 bases. The CDR3 is 15 amino acids.

At least ten counts were recorded for this clonotype. The chain has TRBV5-1 and TRBJ2-2; D ambiguous. The germline V gene has CDR1 SGHRS and CDR2 YFSETQ. V was pared by 0 bases and J by 6 bases, with 6 bases between. The CDR3 consists of 13 residues. The CDR3 sequence: CASSLARAGELFF. The CDR3 DNA sequence: TGCGCCAGCAGCTTGGCCCGGGCCGGGGAGCTGTTTTTT.

This clonotype was seen repeatedly, ten times or more. The chain has TRBV5-1 and TRBJ2-5, with 12 bases lining up with TRBD2. J was trimmed by 9 bases and V by 3 bases; bases with no gene match: 12. CDR3 length equals 16 residues. Germline V gene lookup returns CDR1 SGHRS and CDR2 YFSETQ. The CDR3 DNA is TGCGCCAGCAGCTCCGGGACTAGCGGGTCGGGGGCGGCCCAGTACTTC. Its translation: CASSSGTSGSGAAQYF.

This clonotype was counted at least ten times. A junction end diverges from the germline sequence, so it may reflect a read error. The J gene is TRBJ1-2, the V gene TRBV20-1; 9 bases map to TRBD1. Per germline, CDR1 DFQATT and CDR2 SNEGSKA (reference sequence). This CDR3 is built from 12 residues. The CDR3 DNA follows: TGCAGTGCTAGACCCGACAGGGGGTCCCTCCTCTTC. The encoded protein is CSARPDRGSLLF.

This clonotype was recorded at least ten times. V and J are TRBV9 and TRBJ2-3; 13 bases are shared with TRBD2. The V gene's germline CDR1 is SGDLS and CDR2 YYNGEE. V trimming: 3 bases; J trimming: 2 bases; junction bases outside the gene matches: 12. This CDR3 comprises 19 residues. CDR3 residues: CASSGRTSGGAPVTDTQYF. The CDR3 bases are TGTGCCAGCAGCGGCCGGACTAGCGGGGGAGCTCCTGTCACAGATACGCAGTATTTT.

Here the CDR3 DNA reads TGCGCCAGCAGCCAAGAGTACAGGCCTGGAAACACCATATATTTT. It codes for CASSQEYRPGNTIYF. This chain uses TRBV4-3 with TRBJ1-3; maybe TRBD1 (5 bases). The germline V gene has CDR1 LGHNA and CDR2 YSLEER. The V gene lost 0 bases and the J gene lost 2 bases, with 8 bases spanning the gap. The CDR3 covers 15 residues.

This clonotype was seen repeatedly, ten times or more. The V call is TRBV4-1, the J call TRBJ2-1; 9 positions agree with TRBD2. Looked up from germline, CDR1 is MGHRA and CDR2 is YSYEKL. With V trimmed by 5 bases and J by 2 bases, 7 bases remained unmatched. This CDR3 spans 16 amino acids. CDR3 protein: CASSELAGAPYNEQFF. The CDR3 DNA reads as TGCGCCAGCAGCGAATTAGCGGGGGCCCCCTACAATGAGCAGTTCTTC.

A few counts support this clonotype. The chain couples TRBV6-6 to TRBJ1-5; D might be TRBD1 (6 bases). There are 15 residues in the CDR3. Trimming cost V 8 bases and J 0 bases, with 14 bases left between them. Germline CDR1 MNHNY, CDR2 SVGAGI (reference sequence). The CDR3 protein is CASGKDSNSNQPQHF. CDR3 in DNA: TGTGCCAGCGGAAAGGACAGTAATAGCAATCAGCCCCAGCATTTT.

The chain recombines TRBV7-9 with TRBJ1-6; 8 bases line up with TRBD1. The CDR3 covers 16 residues. Trimming cost V 3 bases and J 10 bases; bases outside gene matches: 11. Germline V gene sequence: CDR1 SEHNR, CDR2 FQNEAQ (reference sequence). The DNA for the CDR3 is TGTGCCAGCAGCTTCAGGACAGGGCCGGTTCAATCACCCCTCCACTTT. Translating gives CASSFRTGPVQSPLHF.

The table lists this clonotype with a few counts. Written as DNA, the CDR3 is TGTGCCAGCAGTCGGACACCATTTAATGAAAAACTGTTTTTT. Its translation is CASSRTPFNEKLFF. The genes are TRBV6-5 and TRBJ1-4, with D possibly being TRBD1 (5 bases). Trimming removed 5 bases at V and 4 bases at J, with 11 bases between. CDR1 MNHEY and CDR2 SVGAGI come from the germline V gene. This CDR3 contains 14 residues.

This clonotype appeared a few times. The rearrangement links TRBV4-3 to TRBJ2-5; 9 bases are a match to TRBD2. Germline CDR1 is LGHNA and CDR2 is YSLEER. The junction had 21 bases not matched to a gene; V was cut back by 0 bases and J by 4 bases. This CDR3 has 21 residues. The CDR3: CASSQDRWGGRSRGGLETQYF. CDR3 nucleotides: TGCGCCAGCAGCCAAGATAGATGGGGTGGTCGTTCGCGGGGGGGCCTAGAGACCCAGTACTTC.

This clonotype was seen at least ten times. The genes are TRBV24-1 and TRBJ2-1, with a possible D match to TRBD2 (6 bases). Trimming took 10 bases from V and 0 from J, leaving 15 bases between them. There are 15 residues in the CDR3. The germline V gene has CDR1 KGHDR and CDR2 SFDVKD. The CDR3 DNA reads as TGTGCCACTGAGGAGGGGCGGGGCTCCTACAATGAGCAGTTCTTC. Its translation is CATEEGRGSYNEQFF.

This clonotype was detected ten times or more. The V gene is TRBV5-1, the J gene TRBJ2-3; 10 bases line up with TRBD2. V lost 7 bases, J lost 2 bases, and 1 base stayed unmatched. The germline V gene encodes CDR1 SGHRS and CDR2 YFSETQ. The CDR3 is made up of 13 amino acids. CDR3 nucleotide sequence: TGCGCCAGCGGGACTAGCGTCACAGATACGCAGTATTTT. Encoded protein: CASGTSVTDTQYF.

This chain joins TRBV5-1 and TRBJ1-1; 11 bases map to TRBD1. Germline V gene sequence: CDR1 SGHRS, CDR2 YFSETQ. Losses at the gene ends were 0 bases for V and 6 bases for J; bases not matched to a gene: 4. The CDR3 length is 15 residues. CDR3 sequence: CASSLERTGGAEAFF. CDR3 DNA sequence: TGCGCCAGCAGCTTGGAGAGGACAGGGGGCGCTGAAGCTTTCTTT.

This clonotype occurred many times. The gene calls are TRBV6-4 and TRBJ2-1; 8 nucleotides align to TRBD1. The J segment lost 8 bases and the V segment lost 5 bases, leaving 11 bases of the junction unmatched. Germline assignment: CDR1 MRHNA and CDR2 SNTAGT. The CDR3 sequence is 15 residues long. The CDR3 protein is CASSRSGQANDEQFF. The CDR3 DNA reads TGTGCCAGCAGTCGCTCGGGACAGGCAAACGATGAGCAGTTCTTC.

This clonotype was seen ten or more times. The chain couples TRBV12-3 or TRBV12-4 to TRBJ2-5, with TRBD2 matching 9 bases. V shed 7 bases, J shed 2 bases, and the junction held 8 bases outside the gene matches. This CDR3 comprises 15 residues. CDR3 sequence (DNA): TGTGCCAGCACCCACCGCCTAGCGGGGCAAGAGACCCAGTACTTC. Encoded protein: CASTHRLAGQETQYF.

Only a few counts were recorded for this clonotype. The chain employs TRBV5-1 and TRBJ2-5; no reliable D call. The CDR3 is made up of 16 amino acids. Trimming stripped 1 base from V and 3 bases from J, with 16 bases between. Germline values: CDR1 SGHRS, CDR2 YFSETQ. As DNA, the CDR3 is TGCGCCAGCAGCTTGAATCGTCCGGGTGAGGAAGAGACCCAGTACTTC. This gives the protein CASSLNRPGEEETQYF.

A few counts support this clonotype. The gene calls are TRBV27 and TRBJ2-1; 7 bases are a match to TRBD2. V shed 5 bases and J 3 bases; nucleotides not matched to a gene: 13. CDR1 MNHEY and CDR2 SMNVEV come from the germline V gene (reference sequence). The CDR3 extends over 17 amino acids. The CDR3 DNA is TGTGCCAGCAGTACCCAGGCTCAGCGGGGTCGCTACAATGAGCAGTTCTTC. Translating gives CASSTQAQRGRYNEQFF.